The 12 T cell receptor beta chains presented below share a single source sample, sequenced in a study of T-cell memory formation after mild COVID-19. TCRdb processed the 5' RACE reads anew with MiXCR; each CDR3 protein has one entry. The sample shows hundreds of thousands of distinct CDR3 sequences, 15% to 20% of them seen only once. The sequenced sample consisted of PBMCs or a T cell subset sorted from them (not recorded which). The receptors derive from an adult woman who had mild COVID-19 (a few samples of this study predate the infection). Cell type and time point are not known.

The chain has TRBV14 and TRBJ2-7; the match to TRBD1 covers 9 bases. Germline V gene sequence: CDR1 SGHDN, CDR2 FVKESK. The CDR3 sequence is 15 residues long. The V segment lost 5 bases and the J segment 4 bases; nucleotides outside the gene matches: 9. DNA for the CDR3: TGTGCCAGCAGCTCCTCGGGACAGGGAGTGTACGAGCAGTACTTC. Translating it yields CASSSSGQGVYEQYF.

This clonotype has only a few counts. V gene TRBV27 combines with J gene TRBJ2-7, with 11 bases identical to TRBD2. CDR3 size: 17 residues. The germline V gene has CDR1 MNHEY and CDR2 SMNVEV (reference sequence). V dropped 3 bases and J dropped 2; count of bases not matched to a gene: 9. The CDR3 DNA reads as TGTGCCAGCAGTTTGGCTAGCGGGGGGTCCTCAACCTACGAGCAGTACTTC. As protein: CASSLASGGSSTYEQYF.

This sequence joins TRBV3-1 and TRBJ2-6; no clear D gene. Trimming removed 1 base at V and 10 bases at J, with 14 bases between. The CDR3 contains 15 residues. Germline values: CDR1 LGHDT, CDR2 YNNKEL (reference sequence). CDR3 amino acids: CASSQASQAKNVLTF. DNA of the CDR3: TGTGCCAGCAGCCAAGCGAGTCAGGCGAAAAACGTCCTGACTTTC.

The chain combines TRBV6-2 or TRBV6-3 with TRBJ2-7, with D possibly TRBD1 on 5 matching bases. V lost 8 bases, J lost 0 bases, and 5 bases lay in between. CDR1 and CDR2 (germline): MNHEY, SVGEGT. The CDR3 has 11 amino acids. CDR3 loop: CASDSSYEQYF. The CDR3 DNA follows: TGTGCCAGCGACAGCTCCTACGAGCAGTACTTC.

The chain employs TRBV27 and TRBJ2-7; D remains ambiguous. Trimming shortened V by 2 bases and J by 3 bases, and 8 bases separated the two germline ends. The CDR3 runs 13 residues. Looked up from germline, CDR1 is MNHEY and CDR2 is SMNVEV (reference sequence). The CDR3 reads CASSLKGIYEQYF. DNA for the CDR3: TGTGCCAGCAGTTTAAAAGGAATCTACGAGCAGTACTTC.

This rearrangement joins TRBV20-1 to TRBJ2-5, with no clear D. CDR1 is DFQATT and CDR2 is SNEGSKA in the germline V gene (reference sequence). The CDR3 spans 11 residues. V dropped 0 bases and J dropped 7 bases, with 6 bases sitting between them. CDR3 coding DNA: TGCAGTGCTAGAGATGGTGGGACCCAGTACTTC. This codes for CSARDGGTQYF.

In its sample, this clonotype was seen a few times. The CDR3 region is CASSQNPQGESTDTQYF. DNA for the CDR3: TGCGCCAGCAGCCAAAACCCACAGGGGGAAAGCACAGATACGCAGTATTTT. The chain has TRBV5-1 and TRBJ2-3; TRBD1 matches at 8 bases. After removal of 4 bases from V and 0 bases from J, the junction contained 10 bases not matched to a gene. This CDR3 is 17 amino acids long. Germline V gene data show CDR1 as SGHRS and CDR2 as YFSETQ.

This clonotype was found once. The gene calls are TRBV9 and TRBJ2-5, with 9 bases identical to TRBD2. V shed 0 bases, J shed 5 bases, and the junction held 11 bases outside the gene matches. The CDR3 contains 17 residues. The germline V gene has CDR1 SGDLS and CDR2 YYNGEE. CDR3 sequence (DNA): TGTGCCAGCAGCGTAGGTACTGTAGCGGGAGCCCGGGAGACCCAGTACTTC. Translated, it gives CASSVGTVAGARETQYF.

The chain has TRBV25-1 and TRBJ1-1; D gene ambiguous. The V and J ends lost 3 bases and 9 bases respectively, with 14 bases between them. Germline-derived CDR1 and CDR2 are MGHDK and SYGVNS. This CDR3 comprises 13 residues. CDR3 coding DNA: TGTGCCAGCAGTGAGGCGGCAGATTTAAAAGCTTTCTTT. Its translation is CASSEAADLKAFF.

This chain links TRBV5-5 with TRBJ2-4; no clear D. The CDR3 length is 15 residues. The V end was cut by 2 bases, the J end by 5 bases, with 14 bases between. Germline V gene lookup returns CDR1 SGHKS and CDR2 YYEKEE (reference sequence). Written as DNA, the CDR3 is TGTGCCAGCAGCTTAATTAGGCTGGGTGAAAACATTCAGTACTTC. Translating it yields CASSLIRLGENIQYF.

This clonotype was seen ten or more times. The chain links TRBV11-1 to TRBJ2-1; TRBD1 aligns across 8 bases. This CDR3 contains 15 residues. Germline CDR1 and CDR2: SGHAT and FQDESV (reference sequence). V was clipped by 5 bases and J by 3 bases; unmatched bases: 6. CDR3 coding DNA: TGTGCCAGCAGCCGGACAGGGAACTTCTACAATGAGCAGTTCTTC. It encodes CASSRTGNFYNEQFF.

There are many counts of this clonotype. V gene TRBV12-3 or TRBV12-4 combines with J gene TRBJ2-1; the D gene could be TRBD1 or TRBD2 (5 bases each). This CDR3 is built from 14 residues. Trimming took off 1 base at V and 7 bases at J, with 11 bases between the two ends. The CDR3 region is CASSLGGRLNEQFF. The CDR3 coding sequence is TGTGCCAGCAGTTTAGGGGGACGGCTGAATGAGCAGTTCTTC.